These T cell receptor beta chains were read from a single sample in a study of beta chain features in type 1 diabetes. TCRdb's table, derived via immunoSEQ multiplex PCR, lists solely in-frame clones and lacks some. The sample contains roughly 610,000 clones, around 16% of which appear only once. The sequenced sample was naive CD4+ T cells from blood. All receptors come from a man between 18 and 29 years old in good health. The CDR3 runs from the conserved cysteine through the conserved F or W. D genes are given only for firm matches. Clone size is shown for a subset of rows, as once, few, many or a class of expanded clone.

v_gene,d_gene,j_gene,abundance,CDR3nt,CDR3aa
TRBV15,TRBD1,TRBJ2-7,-,TGTGCCACCAGCAGAGCCGGGACAGGGGCCTACGAGCAGTACTTC,CATSRAGTGAYEQYF
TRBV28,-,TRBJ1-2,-,TGTGCCAGCAGTTCAAGTCTTTATGGCTACACCTTC,CASSSSLYGYTF
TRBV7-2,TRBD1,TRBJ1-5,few,TGTGCCAGCAGCCCGGGACAGGGTATCAATCAGCCCCAGCATTTT,CASSPGQGINQPQHF
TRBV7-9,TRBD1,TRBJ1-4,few,TGTGCCAGCAGCTTAACTCGGACAGGGAAAAATGAAAAACTGTTTTTT,CASSLTRTGKNEKLFF
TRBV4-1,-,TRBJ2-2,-,-,CASSQPRVLGPGSCFF
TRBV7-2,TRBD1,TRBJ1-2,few,TGTGCCAGCAGCTTAGGGGTACAGGGGTGGAATGGCTACACCTTC,CASSLGVQGWNGYTF
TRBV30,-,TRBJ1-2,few,TGTGCCTGGATTTTTCTTAGGGGAGGAGGTGACTATGGCTACACCTTC,CAWIFLRGGGDYGYTF
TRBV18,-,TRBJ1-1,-,TGTGCCAGCTCACCGACGGCTGGCAGGATAGAAGCTTTCTTT,CASSPTAGRIEAFF
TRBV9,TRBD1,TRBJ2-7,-,TGTGCCAGCAGCGTAGACCTAAACCGGGACAGGGGGCTTCTGTACTTC,CASSVDLNRDRGLLYF
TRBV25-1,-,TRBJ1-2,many,TGTGCCAGCAGTGAATCAGGGTGGGGCTACACCTTC,CASSESGWGYTF
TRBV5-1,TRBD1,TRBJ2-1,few,TGCGCCAGCAGCTTTCCCGGACAGGCTTCTGTCGGGTCCTACAATGAGCAGTTCTTC,CASSFPGQASVGSYNEQFF
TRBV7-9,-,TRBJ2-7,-,TGTGCCAGCGGCAGGGTAACCGACGAGCAGTACTTC,CASGRVTDEQYF
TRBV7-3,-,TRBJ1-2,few,TGTGCCAGCAGCTTAGGCCGGAAGGGGCGGCATGGCTACACCTTC,CASSLGRKGRHGYTF
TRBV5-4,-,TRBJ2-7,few,TGTGCCAGCACCCGGTGGGGGGTCCACGAGCAGTACTTC,CASTRWGVHEQYF
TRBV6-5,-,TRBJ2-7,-,TGTGCCAGCAGTTCGACAGGCCCACCCTACGAGCAGTACTTC,CASSSTGPPYEQYF
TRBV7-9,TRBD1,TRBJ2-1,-,TGTGCCAGCAGTCGGGACAGTTATCAGTTCTTC,CASSRDSYQFF
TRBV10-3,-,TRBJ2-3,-,TGTGCCATCAGCTCCGGTTGGGGAACAGATACGCAGTATTTT,CAISSGWGTDTQYF
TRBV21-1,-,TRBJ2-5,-,TGTGCCAGCAGCAAAGGGAACTTTCGACTAGCGGGGTTCTTCCAAGAGACCCAGTACTTC,CASSKGNFRLAGFFQETQYF